This T cell receptor beta chain derives from a study of Siglec-9 on CD8 T cells in melanoma. TCRdb's copy holds only in-frame clones and misses some; the assay was immunoSEQ multiplex PCR. The sample records roughly 30,000 clones, 80% being singletons. To note about this clone: Its target is unknown.

Study results and limitations: An effector memory CD8+ subset marked by Siglec-9 reportedly appeared to gather in melanoma.

The TCR originated in a human donor in good health. The sample comprised Siglec-9- CD8+ T cells sorted from blood.

The CDR3 region is CASSSVDRAGNNPTLNYGYTF. DNA of the CDR3: TGCGCCAGCAGCTCGGTGGACAGGGCCGGGAATAACCCAACCCTTAACTATGGCTACACCTTC. The rearrangement joins TRBV5-1 to TRBJ1-2; TRBD1 matches 8 bases. Germline V lookup: CDR1 SGHRS, CDR2 YFSETQ. V lost 3 bases, J lost 1 base, and 23 bases stayed unmatched. This CDR3 has 21 residues.